This T cell receptor (beta chain) was recorded in a study of blood T cell repertoires in COVID-19. Study context: Acute and convalescent COVID-19 specimens originated in the United States, Italy and Spain. T cells, B-cell-depleted T cells, or PBMCs provided the cDNA or gDNA that served as material.

Enrolment of Seattle patients took place during active infection, and they were followed longitudinally. Trimming left V 4 bases short and J 5 bases short, with 20 bases between. CDR3 length equals 16 residues. Germline CDR1 reads SGHNT; CDR2 reads YYREEE (reference sequence). Per the study methods: The assay estimated nucleated cells by amplifying reference gene primers. TCRdb's table, derived via immunoSEQ multiplex PCR, lists solely in-frame clones and lacks some. For V, J and clone size, that table is used; D and trimming come from the DNA. This sample has under 450,000 clones, with approximately 86% found just once.

This clonotype was obtained from a woman aged 55 to 70 with COVID-19, enrolled during active disease. The chain has TRBV5-4 and TRBJ2-3; D gene uncertain. Sequencing was carried out using peripheral blood. For the CDR3, the DNA is TGTGCCAGCAGCCCTTCGTTAGGAACAGCAGGAGATACGCAGTATTTT. Translation: CASSPSLGTAGDTQYF.